The sequence of this TCR beta chain was determined in a study of blood T cell repertoires in COVID-19. Study-level information: Specimens from acute and convalescent COVID-19 originated in the United States, Italy and Spain. The cDNA or gDNA used as material had been derived from T cells, B-cell-depleted T cells, or PBMCs.

This clone showed up just once. This table comes from immunoSEQ multiplex PCR, and its TCRdb copy is limited to in-frame clones, with some not included. The data hold fewer than 250,000 clones, with 89% observed a single time. Sequenced material: peripheral blood. The receptor comes from a woman between 40 and 55 years old with acute or convalescent COVID-19.

CDR3 in amino acids: CASSFGSGMETQYF. In DNA, the CDR3 is TGCGCCAGCAGCTTTGGGAGCGGGATGGAGACCCAGTACTTC. V usage is TRBV5-1 and J usage is TRBJ2-5, with 7 bases aligning to TRBD2. The V segment lost 2 bases and the J segment 5 bases; nucleotides outside the gene matches: 6. The CDR3 has 14 amino acids. Germline-derived CDR1 and CDR2 are SGHRS and YFSETQ.